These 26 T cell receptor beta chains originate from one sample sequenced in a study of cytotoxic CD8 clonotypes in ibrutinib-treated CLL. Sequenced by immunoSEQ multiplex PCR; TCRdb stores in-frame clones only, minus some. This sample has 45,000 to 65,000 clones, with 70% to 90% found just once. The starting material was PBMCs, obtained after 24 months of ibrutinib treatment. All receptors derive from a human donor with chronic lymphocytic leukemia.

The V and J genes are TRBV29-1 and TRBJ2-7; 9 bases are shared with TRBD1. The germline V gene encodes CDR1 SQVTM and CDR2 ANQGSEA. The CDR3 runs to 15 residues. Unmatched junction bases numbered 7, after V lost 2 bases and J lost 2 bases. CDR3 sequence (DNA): TGCAGCGTTGAATCGACCGGGACAGGGACCTACGAGCAGTACTTC. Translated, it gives CSVESTGTGTYEQYF.

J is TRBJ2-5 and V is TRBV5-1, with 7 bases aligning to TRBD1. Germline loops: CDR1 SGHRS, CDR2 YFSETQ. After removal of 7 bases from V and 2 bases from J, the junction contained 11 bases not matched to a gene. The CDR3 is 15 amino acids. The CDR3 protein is CASLNSGTVQETQYF. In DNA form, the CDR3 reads TGCGCCAGCCTTAACTCGGGGACAGTGCAAGAGACCCAGTACTTC.

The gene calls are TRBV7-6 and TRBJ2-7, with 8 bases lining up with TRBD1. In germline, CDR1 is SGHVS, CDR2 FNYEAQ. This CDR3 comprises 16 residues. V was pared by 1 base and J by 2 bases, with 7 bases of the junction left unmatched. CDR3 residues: CASSLDSGTGPYEQYF. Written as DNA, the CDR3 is TGTGCCAGCAGCTTAGATTCCGGGACAGGCCCCTACGAGCAGTACTTC.

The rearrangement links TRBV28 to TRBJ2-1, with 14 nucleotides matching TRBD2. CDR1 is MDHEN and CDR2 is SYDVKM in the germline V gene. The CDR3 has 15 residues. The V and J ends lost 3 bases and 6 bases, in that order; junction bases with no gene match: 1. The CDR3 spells CASSLGLAGVNEQFF. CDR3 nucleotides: TGTGCCAGCAGTTTGGGACTAGCGGGAGTCAATGAGCAGTTCTTC.

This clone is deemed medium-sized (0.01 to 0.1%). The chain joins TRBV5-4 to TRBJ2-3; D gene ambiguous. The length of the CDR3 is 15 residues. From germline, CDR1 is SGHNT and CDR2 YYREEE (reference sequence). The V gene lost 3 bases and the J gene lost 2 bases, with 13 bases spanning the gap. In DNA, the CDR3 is TGTGCCAGCAGCTGGCGGCTGATAAACACAGATACGCAGTATTTT. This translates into CASSWRLINTDTQYF.

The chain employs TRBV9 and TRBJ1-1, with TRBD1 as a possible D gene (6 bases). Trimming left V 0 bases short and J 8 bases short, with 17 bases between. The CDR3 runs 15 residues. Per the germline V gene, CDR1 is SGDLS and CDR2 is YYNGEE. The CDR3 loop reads CASSVAWATGTEAFF. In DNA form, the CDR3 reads TGTGCCAGCAGCGTAGCTTGGGCGACAGGCACCGAAGCTTTCTTT.

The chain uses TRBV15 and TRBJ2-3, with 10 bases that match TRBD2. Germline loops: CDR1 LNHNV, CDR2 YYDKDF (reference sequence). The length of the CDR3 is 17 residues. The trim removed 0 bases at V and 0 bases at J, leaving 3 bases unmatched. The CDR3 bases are TGTGCCACCAGCAGAGAGGCGACTAGCGGGAGCACAGATACGCAGTATTTT. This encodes CATSREATSGSTDTQYF.

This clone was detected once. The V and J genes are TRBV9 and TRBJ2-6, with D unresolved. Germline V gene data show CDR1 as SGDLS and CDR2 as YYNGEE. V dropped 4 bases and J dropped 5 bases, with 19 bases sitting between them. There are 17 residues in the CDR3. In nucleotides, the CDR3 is TGTGCCAGCAGCAGCTTGTTCAAACAAAGTCGGGCCAACGTCCTGACTTTC. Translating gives CASSSLFKQSRANVLTF.

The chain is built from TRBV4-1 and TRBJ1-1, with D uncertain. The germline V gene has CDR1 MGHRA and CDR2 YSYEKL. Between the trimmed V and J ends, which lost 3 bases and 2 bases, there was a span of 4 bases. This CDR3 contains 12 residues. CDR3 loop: CASSHPNTEAFF. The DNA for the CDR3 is TGCGCCAGCAGCCATCCCAACACTGAAGCTTTCTTT.

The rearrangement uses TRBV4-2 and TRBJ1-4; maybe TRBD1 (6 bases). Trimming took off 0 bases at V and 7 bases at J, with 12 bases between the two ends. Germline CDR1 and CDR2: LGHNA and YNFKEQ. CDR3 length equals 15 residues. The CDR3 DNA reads TGTGCCAGCAGCCAAGACCCCAGGGGCAGTGAAAAACTGTTTTTT. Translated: CASSQDPRGSEKLFF.

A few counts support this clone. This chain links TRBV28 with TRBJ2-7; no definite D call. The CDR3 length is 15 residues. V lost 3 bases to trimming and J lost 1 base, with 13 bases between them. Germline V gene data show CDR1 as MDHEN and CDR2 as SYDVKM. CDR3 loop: CASSFHGQTSYEQYF. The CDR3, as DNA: TGTGCCAGCAGTTTTCACGGCCAGACTTCCTACGAGCAGTACTTC.

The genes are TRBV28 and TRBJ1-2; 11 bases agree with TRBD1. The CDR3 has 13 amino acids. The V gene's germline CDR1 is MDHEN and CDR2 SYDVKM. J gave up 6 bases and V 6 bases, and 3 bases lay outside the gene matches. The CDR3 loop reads CASRDRGLDGYTF. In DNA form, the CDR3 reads TGTGCCAGCAGGGACAGGGGGCTCGATGGCTACACCTTC.

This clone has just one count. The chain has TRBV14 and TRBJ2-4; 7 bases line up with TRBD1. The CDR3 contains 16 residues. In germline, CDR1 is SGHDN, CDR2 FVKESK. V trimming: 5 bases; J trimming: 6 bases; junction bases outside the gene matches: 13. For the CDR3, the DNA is TGTGCCAGCAGCGCACAGACAGGGACGGCCGGAAACATTCAGTACTTC. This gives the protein CASSAQTGTAGNIQYF.

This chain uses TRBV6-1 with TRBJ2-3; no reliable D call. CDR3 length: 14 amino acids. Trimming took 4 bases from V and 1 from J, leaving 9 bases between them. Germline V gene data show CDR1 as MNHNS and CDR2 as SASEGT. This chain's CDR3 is CASSVSHGTDTQYF. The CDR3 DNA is TGTGCCAGCAGTGTGAGCCACGGCACAGATACGCAGTATTTT.

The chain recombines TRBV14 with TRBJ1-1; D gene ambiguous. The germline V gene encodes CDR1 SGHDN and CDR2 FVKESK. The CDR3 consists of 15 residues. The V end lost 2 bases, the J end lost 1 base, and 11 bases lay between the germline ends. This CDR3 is CASSQRTGGNTEAFF. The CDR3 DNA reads TGTGCCAGCAGCCAACGGACCGGCGGGAACACTGAAGCTTTCTTT.

The CDR3, as DNA: TGTGCCAGCAGTTATTGGAACGGGGCACCGAACACCGGGGAGCTGTTTTTT. Its translation is CASSYWNGAPNTGELFF. The chain has TRBV27 and TRBJ2-2; D is tentatively TRBD1 or TRBD2 (5 bases each). V was pared by 4 bases and J by 0 bases, with 15 bases between. CDR1 is MNHEY, CDR2 SMNVEV, per germline (reference sequence). The CDR3 runs to 17 residues.

CDR3 bases: TGTGCCACCAGCAGAGGAAGGGGACCCACTGAAGCTTTCTTT. This translates into CATSRGRGPTEAFF. The chain combines TRBV15 with TRBJ1-1; possibly TRBD1 for D (5 bases). CDR3 size: 14 residues. Germline CDR1 LNHNV, CDR2 YYDKDF (reference sequence). With 1 base removed from V and 4 bases from J, the gap between germline ends came to 10 bases.

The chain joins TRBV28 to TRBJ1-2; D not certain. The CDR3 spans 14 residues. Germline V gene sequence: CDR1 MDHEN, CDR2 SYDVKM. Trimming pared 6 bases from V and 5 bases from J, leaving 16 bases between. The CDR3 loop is CASRRMGREYGYTF. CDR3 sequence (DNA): TGTGCCAGCAGGAGGATGGGGAGGGAGTATGGCTACACCTTC.

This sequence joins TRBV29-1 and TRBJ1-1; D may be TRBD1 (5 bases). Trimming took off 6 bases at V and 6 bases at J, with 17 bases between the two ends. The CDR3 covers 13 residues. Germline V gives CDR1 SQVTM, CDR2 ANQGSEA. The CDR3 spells CSVGGLRESEAFF. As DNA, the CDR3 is TGCAGCGTCGGTGGCCTCAGGGAATCTGAAGCTTTCTTT.

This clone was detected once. CDR3 coding DNA: TGTGCCAGCAAACGCACTGAAGCTTTCTTT. This translates into CASKRTEAFF. The V and J genes are TRBV6-5 and TRBJ1-1; D ambiguous. Trimming pared 7 bases from V and 4 bases from J, leaving 4 bases between. The CDR3 totals 10 residues. Germline values: CDR1 MNHEY, CDR2 SVGAGI.

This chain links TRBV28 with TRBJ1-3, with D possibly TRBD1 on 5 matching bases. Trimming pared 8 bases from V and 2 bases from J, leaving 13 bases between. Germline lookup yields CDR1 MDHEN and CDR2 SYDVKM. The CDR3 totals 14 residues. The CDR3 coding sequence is TGTGCCAGCGCCCGGGGGACGGCTGGAAACACCATATATTTT. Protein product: CASARGTAGNTIYF. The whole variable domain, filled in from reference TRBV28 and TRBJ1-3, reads DVKVTQSSRYLVKRTGEKVFLECVQDMDHENMFWYRQDPGLGLRLIYFSYDVKMKEKGDIPEGYSVSREKKERFSLILESASTNQTSMYLCASARGTAGNTIYFGEGSWLTVV.

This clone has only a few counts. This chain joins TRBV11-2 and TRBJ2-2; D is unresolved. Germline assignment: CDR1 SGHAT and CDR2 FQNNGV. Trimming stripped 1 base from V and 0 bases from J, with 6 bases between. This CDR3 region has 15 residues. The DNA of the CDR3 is TGTGCCAGCAGCTTAGGGCTGACGAACACCGGGGAGCTGTTTTTT. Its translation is CASSLGLTNTGELFF.

DNA of the CDR3: TGTGCCAGCAGCGTAGGCTCGAGGACGAGTCTCACAGATACGCAGTATTTT. This sequence encodes CASSVGSRTSLTDTQYF. The chain combines TRBV9 with TRBJ2-3, with unresolved D. Germline V gives CDR1 SGDLS, CDR2 YYNGEE. The ends were cut back, 0 bases at V and 2 bases at J, with 16 bases in the middle. The CDR3 runs to 17 residues.

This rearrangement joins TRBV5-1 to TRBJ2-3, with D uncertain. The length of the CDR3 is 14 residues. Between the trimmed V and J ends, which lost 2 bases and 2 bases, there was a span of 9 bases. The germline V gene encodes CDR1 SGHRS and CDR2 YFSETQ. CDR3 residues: CASSFGENTDTQYF. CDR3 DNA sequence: TGCGCCAGCAGCTTCGGTGAAAACACAGATACGCAGTATTTT.

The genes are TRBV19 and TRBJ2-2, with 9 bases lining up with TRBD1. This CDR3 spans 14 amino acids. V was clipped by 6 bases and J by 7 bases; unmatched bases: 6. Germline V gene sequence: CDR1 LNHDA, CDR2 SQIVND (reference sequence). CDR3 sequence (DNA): TGTGCCAGTAGGTCCACAGGGGGCAACGGGGAGCTGTTTTTT. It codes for CASRSTGGNGELFF.

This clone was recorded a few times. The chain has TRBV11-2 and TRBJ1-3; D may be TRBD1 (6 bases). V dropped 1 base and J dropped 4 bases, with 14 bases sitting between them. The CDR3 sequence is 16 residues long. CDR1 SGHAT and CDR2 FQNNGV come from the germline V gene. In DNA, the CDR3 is TGTGCCAGCAGCTTAGCCCCCAGGGGAAGAGGAAACACCATATATTTT. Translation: CASSLAPRGRGNTIYF. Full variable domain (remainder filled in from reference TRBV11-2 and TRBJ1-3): EAGVAQSPRYKIIEKRQSVAFWCNPISGHATLYWYQQILGQGPKLLIQFQNNGVVDDSQLPKDRFSAERLKGVDSTLKIQPAKLEDSAVYLCASSLAPRGRGNTIYFGEGSWLTVV.